This T cell receptor (beta chain) came from a study of response to subunit inactivated influenza vaccine. Study outcomes and limitations: Seasonal influenza vaccination, on each occasion, was suggested by the authors to recruit few new T cells.

MiXCR was run by TCRdb on the RT-PCR reads, yielding one entry per CDR3 protein. The sample consists of about 520,000 distinct CDR3 sequences, around 9.9% of them appearing once. As concerns this clonotype: Antigen specificity is unknown.

Trimming took off 5 bases at V and 0 bases at J, with 17 bases between the two ends. Per germline, CDR1 ENHRY and CDR2 SYGVKD. This CDR3 has 16 residues. This sequence originates from a man aged 45-65 years who received an inactivated influenza vaccine. This sequence joins TRBV10-3 and TRBJ2-7; D gene ambiguous. Sequencing was performed on PBMCs from blood, taken roughly 45 days after vaccination. This CDR3 reads CAISSIPDEPSYEQYF. CDR3 bases: TGTGCCATCAGTTCAATACCCGACGAGCCCTCCTACGAGCAGTACTTC.